This entry lists 27 T cell receptor beta chains sequenced from one sample in a study of blood T cell repertoires in COVID-19. Clones were sequenced by immunoSEQ multiplex PCR, and TCRdb holds only the in-frame ones, with some missing. Of 150,000 or so clones listed, approximately 79% are singletons. Sequences were obtained from peripheral blood. The receptors derive from a woman of 80 years or more with acute or convalescent COVID-19.

This chain's CDR3 is CASSLGGSYNEQFF. For the CDR3, the DNA is TGTGCCAGCAGCTTGGGAGGCTCCTACAATGAGCAGTTCTTC. This rearrangement joins TRBV5-8 to TRBJ2-1; D unresolved. CDR3 length equals 14 residues. The ends were cut back, 0 bases at V and 0 bases at J, with 4 bases in the middle. Germline V CDR1 and CDR2: SGHTS, YDEGEE.

The chain combines TRBV9 with TRBJ1-1; D remains ambiguous. The CDR3 extends over 11 amino acids. V was trimmed by 7 bases and J by 1 base, leaving 5 bases between them. Germline lookup yields CDR1 SGDLS and CDR2 YYNGEE. CDR3 in DNA: TGTGCCAGCCGGGGGAACACTGAAGCTTTCTTT. Residues: CASRGNTEAFF.

The CDR3 DNA reads as TGTGCCAGCAGCTTAGTCGGGGAAAGCAATCAGCCCCAGCATTTT. Its protein product is CASSLVGESNQPQHF. V usage is TRBV7-2 and J usage is TRBJ1-5; D remains ambiguous. V was pared by 1 base and J by 1 base, with 8 bases between. Germline CDR1 SGHTA, CDR2 FQGNSA. This CDR3 is built from 15 residues.

The rearrangement joins TRBV2 to TRBJ2-6; 8 nucleotides match TRBD1. Losses at the gene ends were 8 bases for V and 2 bases for J; bases not matched to a gene: 5. Germline assignment: CDR1 SNHLY and CDR2 FYNNEI. The CDR3 is 15 amino acids. CDR3 in amino acids: CASSTGVAGANVLTF. CDR3 coding DNA: TGTGCCAGCTCGACAGGGGTGGCTGGGGCCAACGTCCTGACTTTC.

This clone was seen a few times. The J gene is TRBJ1-1, the V gene TRBV11-2; TRBD1 matches 7 bases. The CDR3 totals 15 residues. V shed 1 base, J shed 5 bases, and the junction held 7 bases outside the gene matches. Germline CDR1 reads SGHAT; CDR2 reads FQNNGV. The CDR3 DNA sequence: TGTGCCAGCAGCTTAGTTGGAGGGGGCGAAACTGAAGCTTTCTTT. Amino acid sequence: CASSLVGGGETEAFF.

The chain is built from TRBV3-1 (or the pseudogene TRBV3-2) and TRBJ2-2; perhaps TRBD2 as D (6 bases). Germline assignment: CDR1 LGHDT and CDR2 YNNKEL (reference sequence). This CDR3 contains 13 residues. The V and J ends lost 4 bases and 13 bases respectively, with 16 bases between them. The CDR3 sequence is CASSPSGTEGLFF. In nucleotides, the CDR3 is TGTGCCAGCAGCCCATCCGGGACTGAAGGGCTGTTTTTT.

The chain has TRBV3-1 (or the pseudogene TRBV3-2) and TRBJ2-1, with 12 bases matching TRBD2. The CDR3 spans 15 residues. Germline lookup yields CDR1 LGHDT and CDR2 YNNKEL (reference sequence). V gave up 4 bases and J gave up 6 bases; unmatched junction bases: 4. The CDR3 loop reads CASSPGLAGFNEQFF. The CDR3 region has the DNA TGTGCCAGCAGCCCCGGACTAGCGGGATTCAATGAGCAGTTCTTC.

The sample holds many counts of this clone. The genes are TRBV4-2 and TRBJ1-5, with D possibly TRBD1 on 6 matching bases. Trimming shortened V by 4 bases and J by 0 bases, and 22 bases separated the two germline ends. The CDR3 is made up of 19 amino acids. Germline-derived CDR1 and CDR2 are LGHNA and YNFKEQ. In nucleotides, the CDR3 is TGTGCCAGCAGCCTCGGGGGGCAGGACGCTGGGGTTAGCAATCAGCCCCAGCATTTT. Translation: CASSLGGQDAGVSNQPQHF.

V is TRBV19 and J is TRBJ2-2, with D perhaps matching TRBD2 (6 bases). The V end was cut by 8 bases, the J end by 1 base, with 14 bases between. CDR3 length: 15 residues. The V gene's germline CDR1 is LNHDA and CDR2 SQIVND (reference sequence). The CDR3 bases are TGTGCCAGTGGGAGGCGGCTCATGAACACCGGGGAGCTGTTTTTT. It is translated as CASGRRLMNTGELFF. Full variable domain (rest looked up from reference TRBV19 and TRBJ2-2): DGGITQSPKYLFRKEGQNVTLSCEQNLNHDAMYWYRQDPGQGLRLIYYSQIVNDFQKGDIAEGYSVSREKKESFPLTVTSAQKNPTAFYLCASGRRLMNTGELFFGEGSRLTVL.

The chain joins TRBV10-2 to TRBJ2-7, with TRBD1 matching 8 bases. Germline loops: CDR1 WSHSY, CDR2 SAAADI. The J segment lost 0 bases and the V segment lost 6 bases, leaving 4 bases of the junction unmatched. The CDR3 covers 14 residues. The CDR3 nucleotides read TGCGCCAGCAGCGGACAGGGAGGCTCCTACGAGCAGTACTTC. This gives the protein CASSGQGGSYEQYF.

The chain has TRBV6-5 and TRBJ1-1; possibly TRBD1 for D (6 bases). The germline V and J ends were trimmed by 4 bases and 4 bases, with 13 bases remaining between them. Germline CDR1 reads MNHEY; CDR2 reads SVGAGI. CDR3 size: 14 residues. CDR3 DNA sequence: TGTGCCAGCAGTTTCGACAGGCTGGGCACTGAAGCTTTCTTT. As protein: CASSFDRLGTEAFF.

This rearrangement joins TRBV19 to TRBJ2-7, with 15 bases that match TRBD2. Looked up from germline, CDR1 is LNHDA and CDR2 is SQIVND (reference sequence). V lost 6 bases, J lost 3 bases, and 3 bases stayed unmatched. The length of the CDR3 is 15 residues. This CDR3 reads CASRSGLAGGYEQYF. Written as DNA, the CDR3 is TGTGCCAGTAGATCGGGACTAGCGGGAGGCTACGAGCAGTACTTC.

This clone was picked up a small number of times. The V and J genes are TRBV6-2 or TRBV6-3 and TRBJ2-7; possible D gene TRBD1, 6 bases. The CDR3 runs 18 residues. Germline CDR1 MNHEY, CDR2 SVGEGT. With 5 bases removed from V and 2 bases from J, the gap between germline ends came to 25 bases. CDR3 loop: CASSRSLRQGTGAYEQYF. Written as DNA, the CDR3 is TGTGCCAGCAGTCGGTCTTTAAGGCAGGGGACGGGTGCCTACGAGCAGTACTTC.

The CDR3 nucleotides read TGTGCCAGTCAGGACGGGATAAATTCACCCCTCCACTTT. Amino acid sequence: CASQDGINSPLHF. This chain links TRBV3-1 (or the pseudogene TRBV3-2) with TRBJ1-6; no clear D. V was clipped by 9 bases and J by 7 bases, with 13 bases between them. This CDR3 region has 13 residues. Germline-derived CDR1 and CDR2 are LGHDT and YNNKEL (reference sequence).

J is TRBJ1-2 and V is TRBV24-1, with no clear D. CDR1 is KGHDR, CDR2 SFDVKD, per germline. V lost 2 bases and J lost 8, with 8 bases in between. This CDR3 has 12 residues. CDR3 nucleotides: TGTGCCACCAGTGATTGGGCATGGGGCTACACCTTC. Protein sequence: CATSDWAWGYTF.

The rearrangement uses TRBV4-2 and TRBJ2-2; 9 bases agree with TRBD1. Germline CDR1 reads LGHNA; CDR2 reads YNFKEQ. V trimming: 5 bases; J trimming: 3 bases; junction bases outside the gene matches: 4. The CDR3 has 15 amino acids. CDR3 nucleotides: TGTGCCAGCAGCGTTGGGACAGGGTACACCGGGGAGCTGTTTTTT. Translated, it gives CASSVGTGYTGELFF.

The CDR3, as DNA: TGTGCCAGCAGCATAGACATGTCAGGGGGGTTCTTC. This gives the protein CASSIDMSGGFF. The chain has TRBV7-9 and TRBJ2-1, with 7 bases lining up with TRBD1. V shed 5 bases, J shed 15 bases, and the junction held 10 bases outside the gene matches. Germline V gene lookup returns CDR1 SEHNR and CDR2 FQNEAQ (reference sequence). The CDR3 is 12 amino acids.

Only a few counts were recorded for this clone. J is TRBJ2-3 and V is TRBV11-3; TRBD2 aligns across 11 bases. After removal of 3 bases from V and 0 bases from J, the junction contained 11 bases not matched to a gene. CDR3 length: 19 residues. Germline CDR1 is SGHNT and CDR2 is YENEEA. The CDR3: CASSFQGSGTSGSTDTQYF. The CDR3 DNA reads TGTGCCAGCAGCTTCCAAGGGTCCGGGACTAGCGGTAGCACAGATACGCAGTATTTT.

This clone was seen more than once but under ten times. The rearrangement links TRBV10-3 to TRBJ1-1; the D gene is possibly TRBD1 (6 bases). Germline loops: CDR1 ENHRY, CDR2 SYGVKD. The CDR3 has 14 amino acids. V was pared by 3 bases and J by 5 bases, with 13 bases between. The DNA of the CDR3 is TGTGCCATCAGTGAACAGGGTGGAGAGACTGAAGCTTTCTTT. Amino acids: CAISEQGGETEAFF.

The chain employs TRBV27 and TRBJ2-1; D remains ambiguous. Trimming removed 8 bases at V and 0 bases at J, with 11 bases between. Germline-derived CDR1 and CDR2 are MNHEY and SMNVEV (reference sequence). CDR3 length: 14 residues. For the CDR3, the DNA is TGTGCCAGCTGGGCCTCCAACTCCTACAATGAGCAGTTCTTC. Translating gives CASWASNSYNEQFF.

The chain combines TRBV19 with TRBJ2-1, with 10 bases identical to TRBD2. This CDR3 has 17 residues. Trimming took 3 bases from V and 4 from J; bases not matched to a gene: 9. Germline V gene sequence: CDR1 LNHDA, CDR2 SQIVND (reference sequence). The DNA of the CDR3 is TGTGCCAGTAGTATTGGAGTAGCGGGAGGCGCTTACAATGAGCAGTTCTTC. It is translated as CASSIGVAGGAYNEQFF.

This chain links TRBV5-6 with TRBJ1-2; the match to TRBD1 covers 9 bases. The germline V gene has CDR1 SGHDT and CDR2 YYEEEE. This CDR3 contains 15 residues. J gave up 4 bases and V 4 bases, and 8 bases lay outside the gene matches. CDR3 sequence reads: CASSKTGTGLYGYTF. In DNA, the CDR3 is TGTGCCAGCAGCAAAACCGGGACAGGGCTCTATGGCTACACCTTC.

V usage is TRBV27 and J usage is TRBJ1-1; 10 bases agree with TRBD1. The CDR3 has 16 amino acids. Germline V gene sequence: CDR1 MNHEY, CDR2 SMNVEV (reference sequence). The ends lost 5 bases at V and 0 bases at J; junction bases unmatched: 6. CDR3 region: CASSLGTGALNTEAFF. DNA for the CDR3: TGTGCCAGCAGTCTCGGGACAGGGGCCCTGAACACTGAAGCTTTCTTT.

The V and J genes are TRBV5-6 and TRBJ2-3; TRBD1 matches 11 bases. Germline CDR1 is SGHDT and CDR2 is YYEEEE. The trim removed 4 bases at V and 2 bases at J, leaving 9 bases unmatched. The CDR3 loop spans 17 amino acids. The CDR3 is CASSRGVDRGLTDTQYF. The CDR3, as DNA: TGTGCCAGCAGCCGAGGCGTGGACAGGGGGCTCACAGATACGCAGTATTTT.

The genes are TRBV7-2 and TRBJ2-2; 12 bases agree with TRBD2. With 5 bases clipped from V and 7 bases from J, the junction kept 8 bases outside the gene matches. The CDR3 is made up of 16 amino acids. Per the germline V gene, CDR1 is SGHTA and CDR2 is FQGNSA. CDR3 DNA sequence: TGTGCCAGCAGCGACCCTAGCGGGAGGGCTAACGGGGAGCTGTTTTTT. This gives the protein CASSDPSGRANGELFF.

V and J are TRBV28 and TRBJ2-3; 13 nucleotides align to TRBD2. Trimming took 2 bases from V and 5 from J; bases not matched to a gene: 10. Germline V gene lookup returns CDR1 MDHEN and CDR2 SYDVKM. The length of the CDR3 is 18 residues. The CDR3 loop reads CASSLKTGLAGAVDTQYF. CDR3 coding DNA: TGTGCCAGCAGTTTAAAAACAGGACTAGCGGGAGCGGTAGATACGCAGTATTTT. The whole variable domain, filled in from reference TRBV28 and TRBJ2-3, reads DVKVTQSSRYLVKRTGEKVFLECVQDMDHENMFWYRQDPGLGLRLIYFSYDVKMKEKGDIPEGYSVSREKKERFSLILESASTNQTSMYLCASSLKTGLAGAVDTQYFGPGTRLTVL.

This rearrangement joins TRBV6-2 or TRBV6-3 to TRBJ1-5; possible D gene TRBD1, 6 bases. CDR1 is MNHEY and CDR2 is SVGEGT in the germline V gene. There are 16 residues in the CDR3. Trimming took off 2 bases at V and 5 bases at J, with 16 bases between the two ends. The CDR3 DNA sequence: TGTGCCAGCAGTTACCGCTCACAGGGCTCCCATCAGCCCCAGCATTTT. It is translated as CASSYRSQGSHQPQHF.